The sequence of this T cell receptor (beta chain) was determined in a study of blood T cell repertoires in COVID-19. This CDR3 spans 13 amino acids. Germline V gives CDR1 SEHNR, CDR2 FQNEAQ (reference sequence). Trimming removed 5 bases from V and 1 base from J, with 8 bases in between. Clones were sequenced by immunoSEQ multiplex PCR, and TCRdb holds only the in-frame ones, with some missing. The table has under 250,000 clones, about 86% seen once. Sequencing used peripheral blood. The receptor was isolated from a man between 40 and 49 years old with active or convalescent COVID-19. J is TRBJ2-5 and V is TRBV7-9, with D perhaps matching TRBD2 (6 bases). The CDR3 loop is CASSTGVQETQYF. The CDR3, as DNA: TGTGCCAGCAGCACGGGGGTCCAAGAGACCCAGTACTTC.